The sequence of this TCR beta chain was determined in a study of chemoradiotherapy in HPV16-positive cancers. Whole-study findings and limits: HPV-specific T cells were functionally defined from only two HPV16-positive patients.

Germline V gene data show CDR1 as MNHEY and CDR2 as SVGAGI. There are 15 residues in the CDR3. The assay was immunoSEQ multiplex PCR, and TCRdb's table has in-frame clones only and misses some. The sample lists 25,000 to 35,000 clones, approximately 90% occurring once. Turning to this clone: No antigen is known for it.

This specimen was blood, taken from a patient who underwent chemoradiotherapy. The sequence was collected from a human donor with HPV-associated anogenital cancer. The gene calls are TRBV6-5 and TRBJ2-5; a possible D gene is TRBD1 (6 bases). The end of the DNA fits TRBJ2-7 better, so the J call may be wrong. In DNA, the CDR3 is TGTGCCAGCAGCCGACACAGGGCTCCCGTCTACGAGCAGTACTTC. Protein: CASSRHRAPVYEQYF.